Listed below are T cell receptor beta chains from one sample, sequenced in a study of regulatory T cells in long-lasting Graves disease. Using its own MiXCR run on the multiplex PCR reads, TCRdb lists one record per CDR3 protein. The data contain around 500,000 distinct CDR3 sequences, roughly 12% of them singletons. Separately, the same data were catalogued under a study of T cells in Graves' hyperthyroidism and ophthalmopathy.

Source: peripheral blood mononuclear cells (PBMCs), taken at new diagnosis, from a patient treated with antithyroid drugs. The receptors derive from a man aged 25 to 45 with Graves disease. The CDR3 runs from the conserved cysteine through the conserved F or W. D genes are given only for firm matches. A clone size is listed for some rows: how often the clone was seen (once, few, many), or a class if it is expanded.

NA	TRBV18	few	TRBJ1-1	CASSPQGHMNTEAFF	TGTGCCAGCTCACCCCAGGGGCACATGAACACTGAAGCTTTCTTT
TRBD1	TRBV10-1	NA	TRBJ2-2	CASSEPGTGNPGELFF	TGCGCCAGCAGTGAACCCGGGACAGGCAACCCCGGGGAGCTGTTTTTT
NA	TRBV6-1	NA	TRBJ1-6	CASRTSGNSNSPLHF	TGTGCCAGCAGAACCTCGGGGAATTCGAATTCACCCCTCCACTTT
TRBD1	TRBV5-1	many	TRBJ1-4	CASSLGAGGREKLFF	TGCGCCAGCAGCTTGGGAGCAGGGGGCCGTGAAAAACTGTTTTTT
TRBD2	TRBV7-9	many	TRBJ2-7	CASSLGGLAGVEQYF	TGTGCCAGCAGCTTAGGGGGCCTAGCGGGAGTCGAGCAGTACTTC
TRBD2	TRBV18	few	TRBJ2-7	CASSPSGRVTYEQYF	TGTGCCAGCTCACCTAGCGGGAGAGTAACCTACGAGCAGTACTTC
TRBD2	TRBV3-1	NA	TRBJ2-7	CASSPKGLAGYSYEQYF	TGTGCCAGCAGCCCCAAGGGACTAGCGGGATACTCCTACGAGCAGTACTTC
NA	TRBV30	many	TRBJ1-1	CASRPNTEAFF	TGTGCCTCCCGTCCGAACACTGAAGCTTTCTTT
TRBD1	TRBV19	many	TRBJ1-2	CASSRTGGYGYTF	TGTGCCAGCAGCCGTACAGGGGGCTATGGCTACACCTTC
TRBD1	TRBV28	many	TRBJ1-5	CASSFGQVSNQPQHF	TGTGCCAGCAGTTTTGGACAGGTTAGCAATCAGCCCCAGCATTTT
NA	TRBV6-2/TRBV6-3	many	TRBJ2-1	CASSYSRDEQFF	TGTGCCAGCAGTTACTCCCGGGATGAGCAGTTCTTC
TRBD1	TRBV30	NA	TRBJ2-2	CALAGGANTGELFF	TGTGCCTTGGCAGGGGGCGCGAACACCGGGGAGCTGTTTTTT
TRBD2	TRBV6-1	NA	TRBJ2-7	CASSSSGRAQEQYF	TGTGCCAGCAGTAGTAGCGGGAGGGCCCAAGAGCAGTACTTC
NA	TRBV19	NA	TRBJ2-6	CASSIGESSGANVPTF	TGTGCCAGTAGTATCGGGGAGAGCTCTGGGGCCAACGTCCCGACTTTC
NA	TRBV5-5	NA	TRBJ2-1	CASSLNAPRNEQFF	TGTGCCAGCAGCTTAAACGCCCCGCGCAATGAGCAGTTCTTC
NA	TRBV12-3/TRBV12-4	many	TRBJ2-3	CASSLGVSLDTQYF	TGTGCCAGCAGCCTCGGAGTCAGTCTAGATACGCAGTATTTT
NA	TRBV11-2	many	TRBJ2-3	CASSVELFSDTQYF	TGTGCCAGCAGTGTAGAACTATTCTCAGATACGCAGTATTTT
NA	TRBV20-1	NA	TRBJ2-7	CSAREPGQPEQYF	TGCAGTGCTAGAGAACCCGGGCAGCCCGAGCAGTACTTC
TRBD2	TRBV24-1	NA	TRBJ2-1	CATSGSGVVTSGAYNEQFF	TGTGCCACCAGTGGGTCAGGGGTGGTGACTAGCGGGGCATACAATGAGCAGTTCTTC
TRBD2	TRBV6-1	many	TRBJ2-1	CASSGLADYNEQFF	TGTGCCAGCAGTGGACTAGCGGACTACAATGAGCAGTTCTTC
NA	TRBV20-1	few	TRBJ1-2	CSAREGSVF	TGCAGTGCTAGAGAGGGGTCGGTATTC
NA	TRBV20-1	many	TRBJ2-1	CSARTGDEQFF	TGCAGTGCTAGAACTGGGGATGAGCAGTTCTTC
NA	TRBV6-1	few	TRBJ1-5	CATTQGDSNQPQHF	TGTGCCACCACACAGGGAGATAGCAATCAGCCCCAGCATTTT
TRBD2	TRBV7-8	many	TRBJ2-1	CASSLEGAGGPRGQFF	TGTGCCAGCAGCTTAGAGGGAGCGGGAGGGCCAAGAGGGCAGTTCTTC
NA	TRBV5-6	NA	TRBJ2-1	CASRNVGAELLDNEQFF	TGTGCCAGCAGAAACGTAGGAGCCGAGCTTCTTGACAATGAGCAGTTCTTC
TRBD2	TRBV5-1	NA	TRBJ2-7	CASSPRLAGDSYEQYF	TGCGCCAGCAGCCCCAGACTAGCGGGGGATTCTTACGAGCAGTACTTC
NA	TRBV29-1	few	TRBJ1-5	CSVEEEGGPQHF	TGCAGCGTTGAAGAGGAAGGGGGACCCCAGCATTTT
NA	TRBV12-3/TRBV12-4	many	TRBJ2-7	CASSVSIAHYEQYF	TGTGCCAGCAGCGTCTCCATAGCCCACTACGAGCAGTACTTC
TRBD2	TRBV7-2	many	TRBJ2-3	CASSVVAGVDTQYF	TGTGCCAGCAGTGTTGTAGCGGGAGTAGATACGCAGTATTTT
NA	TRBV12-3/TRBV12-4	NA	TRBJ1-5	CASSFQSDQPQHF	TGTGCCAGCAGTTTTCAAAGCGATCAGCCCCAGCATTTT
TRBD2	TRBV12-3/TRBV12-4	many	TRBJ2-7	CASSSGTNYEQYF	TGTGCCAGCAGTTCCGGGACTAATTACGAGCAGTACTTC
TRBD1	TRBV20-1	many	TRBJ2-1	CSALGQGATYEQFF	TGCAGTGCTCTCGGACAGGGGGCTACATATGAGCAGTTCTTC
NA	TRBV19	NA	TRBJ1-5	CASSIPQNNQPQHF	TGTGCCAGTAGTATCCCACAGAACAATCAGCCCCAGCATTTT